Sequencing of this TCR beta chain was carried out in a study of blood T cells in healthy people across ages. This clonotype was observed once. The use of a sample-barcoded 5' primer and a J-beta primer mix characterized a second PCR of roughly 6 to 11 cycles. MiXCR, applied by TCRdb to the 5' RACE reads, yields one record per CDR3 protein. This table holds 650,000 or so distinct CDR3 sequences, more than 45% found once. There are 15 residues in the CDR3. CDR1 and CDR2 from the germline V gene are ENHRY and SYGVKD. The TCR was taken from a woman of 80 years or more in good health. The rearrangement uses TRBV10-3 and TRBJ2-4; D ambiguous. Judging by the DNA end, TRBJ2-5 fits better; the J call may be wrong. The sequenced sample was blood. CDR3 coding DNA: TGTGCCATCAGTGAATTGGCGGACGCCCAAGAGACCCAGTACTTC. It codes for CAISELADAQETQYF.